This TCR beta chain appears in the sequencing data of a study of blood T cell repertoires in COVID-19. Germline V gene sequence: CDR1 MNHEY, CDR2 SVGAGI. The CDR3 is 15 amino acids. The V gene lost 3 bases and the J gene lost 10 bases, with 21 bases spanning the gap. Participant age was roughly 18 to 89 years, and participants resided in around 24 US areas. The data were produced by immunoSEQ multiplex PCR, yet TCRdb's version contains in-frame clones alone and is incomplete. The data show some 270,000 clones, with 80% to 90% seen just once and around 3.1% held by the top ten. The TCR was taken from a woman between 40 and 55 years old who had been exposed to COVID-19. J is TRBJ1-1 and V is TRBV6-5, with D unresolved. Material: PBMCs or T cells enriched from blood (not recorded which). In DNA form, the CDR3 reads TGTGCCAGCAGTTATAGTCTGACTCTGGCGGCTCCAGCTTTCTTT. Translated: CASSYSLTLAAPAFF.